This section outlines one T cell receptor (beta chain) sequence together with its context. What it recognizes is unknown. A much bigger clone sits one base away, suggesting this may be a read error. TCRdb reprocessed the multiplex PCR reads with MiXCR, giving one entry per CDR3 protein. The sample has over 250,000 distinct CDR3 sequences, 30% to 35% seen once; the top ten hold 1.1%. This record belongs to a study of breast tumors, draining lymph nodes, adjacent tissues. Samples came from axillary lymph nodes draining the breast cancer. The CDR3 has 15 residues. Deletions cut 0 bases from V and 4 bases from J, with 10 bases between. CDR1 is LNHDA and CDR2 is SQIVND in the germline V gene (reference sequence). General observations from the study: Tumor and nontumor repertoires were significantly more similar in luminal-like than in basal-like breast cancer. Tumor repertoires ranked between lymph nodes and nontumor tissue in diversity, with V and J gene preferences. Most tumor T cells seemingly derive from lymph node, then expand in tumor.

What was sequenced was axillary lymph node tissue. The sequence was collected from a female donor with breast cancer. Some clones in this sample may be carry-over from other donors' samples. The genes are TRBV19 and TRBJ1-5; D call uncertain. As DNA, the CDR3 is TGTGCCAGTAGTATAGAGGACGGCGTTAATCAGCCCCAGCATTTT. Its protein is CASSIEDGVNQPQHF.